This T cell receptor (beta chain) was recovered during a study of T-cell memory formation after mild COVID-19. Looking at the study overall: TCR clusters mostly belonged to single donors.

Germline V gene lookup returns CDR1 SNHLY and CDR2 FYNNEI. Trimming stripped 8 bases from V and 10 bases from J, with 18 bases between. CDR3 length: 14 amino acids. TCR alpha and TCR beta cDNA libraries carrying sample barcodes and UMIs came from 5'RACE with constant-segment primers. TCRdb independently ran MiXCR on the 5' RACE reads; one entry per CDR3 protein. Among 450,000 or so distinct CDR3 sequences, roughly 20% were seen once, and the ten largest hold 8.4%. The TCR was taken from an adult woman who had mild COVID-19 (a few samples of this study predate the infection). Cell type and time point are not known. This chain connects TRBV2 to TRBJ1-6; unclear D gene. Sequences were obtained from PBMCs or a T cell subset sorted from them (not recorded which). The CDR3 reads CASCGPSTLSPLHF. CDR3 sequence (DNA): TGTGCCAGCTGTGGACCTTCGACTCTGTCACCCCTCCACTTT.